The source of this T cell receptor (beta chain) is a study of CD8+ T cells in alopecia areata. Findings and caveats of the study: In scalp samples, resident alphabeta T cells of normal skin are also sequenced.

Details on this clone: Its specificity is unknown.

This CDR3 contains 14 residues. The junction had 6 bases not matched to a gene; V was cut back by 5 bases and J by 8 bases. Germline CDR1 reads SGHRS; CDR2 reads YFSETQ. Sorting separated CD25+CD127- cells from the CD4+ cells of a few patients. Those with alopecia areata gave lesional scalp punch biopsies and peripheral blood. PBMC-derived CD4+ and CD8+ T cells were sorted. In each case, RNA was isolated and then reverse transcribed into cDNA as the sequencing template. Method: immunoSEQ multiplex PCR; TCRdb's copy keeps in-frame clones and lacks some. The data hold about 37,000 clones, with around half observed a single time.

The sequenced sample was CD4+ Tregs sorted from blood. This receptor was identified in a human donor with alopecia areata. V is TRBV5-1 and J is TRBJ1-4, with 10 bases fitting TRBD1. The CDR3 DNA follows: TGCGCCAGCAGTTCCGGGACAGGGGAAGAAAAACTGTTTTTT. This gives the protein CASSSGTGEEKLFF.